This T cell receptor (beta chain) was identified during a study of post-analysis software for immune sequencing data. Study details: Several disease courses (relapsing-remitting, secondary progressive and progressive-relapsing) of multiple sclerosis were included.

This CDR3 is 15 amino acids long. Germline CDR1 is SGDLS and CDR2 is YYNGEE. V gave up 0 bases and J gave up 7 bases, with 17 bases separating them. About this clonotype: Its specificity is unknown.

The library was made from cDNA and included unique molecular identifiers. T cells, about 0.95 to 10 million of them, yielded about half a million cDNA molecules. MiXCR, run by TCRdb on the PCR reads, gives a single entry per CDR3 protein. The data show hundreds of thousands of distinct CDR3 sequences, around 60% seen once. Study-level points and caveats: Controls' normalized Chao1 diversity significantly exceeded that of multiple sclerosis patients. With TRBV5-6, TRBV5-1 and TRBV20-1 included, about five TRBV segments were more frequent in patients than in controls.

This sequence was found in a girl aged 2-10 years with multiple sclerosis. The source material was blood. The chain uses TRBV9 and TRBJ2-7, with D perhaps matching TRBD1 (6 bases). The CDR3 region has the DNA TGTGCCAGCAGCGTAGACAGGGCGGGCTATGGGGAGCAGTACTTC. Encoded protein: CASSVDRAGYGEQYF.